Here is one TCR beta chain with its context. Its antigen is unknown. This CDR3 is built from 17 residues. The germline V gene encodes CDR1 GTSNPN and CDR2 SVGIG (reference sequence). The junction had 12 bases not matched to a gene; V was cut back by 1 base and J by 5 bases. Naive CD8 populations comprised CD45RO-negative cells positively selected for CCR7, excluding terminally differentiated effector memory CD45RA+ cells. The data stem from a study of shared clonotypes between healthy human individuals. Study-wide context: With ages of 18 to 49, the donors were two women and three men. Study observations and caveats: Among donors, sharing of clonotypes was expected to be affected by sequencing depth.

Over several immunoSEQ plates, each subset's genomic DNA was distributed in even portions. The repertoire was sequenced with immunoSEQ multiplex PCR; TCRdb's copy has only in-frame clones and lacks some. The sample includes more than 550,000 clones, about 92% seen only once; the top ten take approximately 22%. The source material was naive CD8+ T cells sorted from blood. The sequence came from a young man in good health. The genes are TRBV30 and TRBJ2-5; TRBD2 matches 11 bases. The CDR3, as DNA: TGTGCCTGGAGTGGTCGGCTAGCGGGAGGTCGGGAGGAGACCCAGTACTTC. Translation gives CAWSGRLAGGREETQYF. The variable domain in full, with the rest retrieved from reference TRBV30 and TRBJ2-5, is SQTIHQWPATLVQPVGSPLSLECTVEGTSNPNLYWYRQAAGRGLQLLFYSVGIGQISSEVPQNLSASRPQDRQFILSSKKLLLSDSGFYLCAWSGRLAGGREETQYFGPGTRLLVL.